This note documents a single T cell receptor (beta chain) sequence. In this sample, this clone turned up a few times. There is no known antigen for this receptor. No much larger clone is present one base from it, and per-base qualities are unavailable. TCRbeta CDR3 regions were amplified from genomic DNA by means of the immunoSEQ Assay, a bias-controlled multiplex PCR. The authors' analysis ran thus. Nucleated cell counts per sample were estimated from amplification of reference gene primers within the assay. To quantify the absolute abundance of each unique TCRbeta CDR3 rearrangement, sequence reads were collapsed and filtered. For each sample, productive Simpson clonality was calculated as the square root of Simpson's diversity index over productive rearrangements. TCRdb's version of the immuneACCESS table is confined to in-frame rearrangements and falls short of the full clone set. An unresolved V gene accounts for under half of the shortfall where checked; the remainder is of unknown origin. That table gives V, J and clone size, and the DNA gave D and trimming. This sample is represented by 110,000 or so clones; approximately 84% of them were singletons. 1.5% to 1.7% of the sample comes from the top ten.

Relative to germline, V is 0 bases shorter and J is 2 bases shorter, with 7 bases between their ends. The cysteine opens and the phenylalanine closes a CDR3 of 15 amino acids. The retained sequence is limited to the CDR3, 45 bases, with the frame set at the first base. From the germline V gene (reference sequence), CDR1 is LNHNV and CDR2 is YYDKDF. The data are from a study of blood T cell repertoires in COVID-19 (dated by TCRdb to between 2020 and 2021). For the wider study: Samples covering the acute and convalescent phases of COVID-19 were provided by collaborators in the United States, Italy and Spain. HLA class I and class II types, where available, came from metadata supplied by the sample provider rather than from assay-based typing. Subjects who had been exposed to COVID-19, were actively infected with it, or had recovered from it provided the deeply sampled blood TCRbeta repertoires that made up the dataset. The material from the prospective study consisted of cDNA or gDNA derived from T cells, B-cell-depleted T cells, or PBMCs. Samples were obtained from the ongoing ImmuneRACE study (first 160 participants) and from some 1,200 subjects provided by 6 global collaborators. A de-identified subject ID, COVID-19 status, age in years and sex were almost always included in the sample metadata. The repertoires were released in a freely available public database intended as a resource for research on the immune response to SARS-CoV-2. General findings and caveats noted by the study authors: How much clinical and demographic metadata was included differed by source and by participant, and the metadata was provided uncurated.

Whole blood was collected in K2EDTA tubes by collaborating institutions according to the institutions' own protocols. For TCRbeta analysis, collaborator samples were shipped as frozen whole blood, as isolated PBMCs, or as DNA extracted from either sample type. This sequence was found in a man aged 45-60 years with acute or convalescent COVID-19. The chain links TRBV15 with TRBJ1-4; there is no confident call for the D gene. The sample was peripheral blood. In nucleotide form, the sequence is TGTGCCACCAGCAGAGAAGGCGGGACTAATGAAAAACTGTTTTTT. It is translated as CATSREGGTNEKLFF.